The text below deals with one T cell receptor (beta chain). This sample is part of a study of blood T cell repertoires in COVID-19. About the research overall: Whether acute or convalescent, the COVID-19 samples came from the United States, Italy and Spain. From T cells, B-cell-depleted T cells, or PBMCs came the material, which was cDNA or gDNA.

Clones were read by immunoSEQ multiplex PCR, and TCRdb kept only the in-frame ones, dropping some. The sample includes more than 300,000 clones, 70% to 90% of them seen just once. The length of the CDR3 is 14 residues. Germline CDR1 and CDR2: MNHEY and SMNVEV (reference sequence). V was cut by 0 bases and J by 5 bases, with 11 bases left in between. The Seattle patients, enrolled during active infection, were followed longitudinally. Sequenced: peripheral blood. The sequence was collected from a woman between 25 and 40 years old with COVID-19, enrolled during active disease. The rearrangement joins TRBV27 to TRBJ2-7; D uncertain. The chain's CDR3 is CASSLSFGDHEQYF. The CDR3 DNA is TGTGCCAGCAGTTTATCTTTTGGAGACCACGAGCAGTACTTC.